This TCR beta chain came from a study of technical replicates of blood from a few donors listed by TCRdb under 2017. Library method: the immunoSEQ multiplex PCR assay. TCRdb provides this immuneACCESS table in a form limited to in-frame rearrangements. Some clones are lacking; in checked studies, under half of them reflect an unresolved V gene, and why the rest are absent is not known. This sample gives nearly 95,000 clones in total; 95% to 97% of them show up just once. The ten top clones hold 0.36% of the sample. The CDR3 spans 15 residues, from the cysteine through the phenylalanine. Only CDR3 DNA remains: 45 bases, in frame from the first base. The germline V gene gives CDR1 as MGHDK and CDR2 as SYGVNS. V loses 2 bases of germline sequence and J loses 8 bases, and the interval between the two ends is 16 bases. For this clone: Its antigen remains undetermined. Base qualities were left out, and no much larger clone turns up one base away.

The V gene is TRBV25-1 and the J gene is TRBJ2-1, with TRBD1 tentatively as D gene (6 bases match). The material sequenced was T cells isolated from PBMCs. The TCR originated in a human donor in good health. The sequenced DNA is TGTGCCAGCAGTGAACTTCTGGGGGCTGGTCATGAGCAGTTCTTC. Translated, this gives CASSELLGAGHEQFF.